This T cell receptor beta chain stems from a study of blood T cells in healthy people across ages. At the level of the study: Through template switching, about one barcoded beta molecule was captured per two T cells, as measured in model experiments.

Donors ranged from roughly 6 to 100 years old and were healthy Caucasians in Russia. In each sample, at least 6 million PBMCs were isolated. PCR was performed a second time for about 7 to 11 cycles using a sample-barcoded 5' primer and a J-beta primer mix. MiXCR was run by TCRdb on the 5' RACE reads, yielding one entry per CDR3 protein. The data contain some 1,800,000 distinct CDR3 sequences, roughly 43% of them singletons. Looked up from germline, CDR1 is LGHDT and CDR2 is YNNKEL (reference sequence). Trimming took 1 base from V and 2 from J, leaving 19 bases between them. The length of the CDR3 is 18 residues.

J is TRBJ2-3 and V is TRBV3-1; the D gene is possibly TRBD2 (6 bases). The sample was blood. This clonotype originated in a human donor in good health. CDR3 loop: CASSQGRLRDSYTDTQYF. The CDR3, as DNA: TGTGCCAGCAGCCAAGGGCGCCTCCGGGACTCCTACACAGATACGCAGTATTTT.